This paragraph covers one TCR beta chain sequence. Under the authors' procedure: Reference gene primer amplification in the assay estimated nucleated cell counts. Data came from immunoSEQ multiplex PCR; TCRdb stores just in-frame clones and leaves some out. Clone size and V and J calls were adopted from that table, with D and trimming inferred from the DNA. The sample shows roughly 65,000 clones, roughly 79% of them seen only once. The data were taken from a study of blood T cell repertoires in COVID-19. About the research overall: Sources were T cells, B-cell-depleted T cells, or PBMCs; the material itself was cDNA or gDNA.

Germline-derived CDR1 and CDR2 are MNHEY and SVGAGI. This CDR3 has 14 amino acids. Trimming took off 4 bases at V and 7 bases at J, with 17 bases between the two ends. The sample was peripheral blood. The chain links TRBV6-5 to TRBJ2-7; the D gene is possibly TRBD1 (5 bases). The sequence was collected from a human donor in a cohort sampled during active COVID-19. The CDR3 region is CASSWGSSSGEQYF. CDR3 in DNA: TGTGCCAGCAGTTGGGGTTCGTCGTCAGGGGAGCAGTACTTC.